What follows are 3 T cell receptor beta chains derived from one specimen sequenced in a study of cytomegalovirus exposure and HLA in healthy donors. The study ran its PCR with 60 Vbeta and 13 Jbeta primers. Here immunoSEQ multiplex PCR was the method, and the copy in TCRdb shows in-frame clones only, minus some. The sample yields roughly 60,000 clones, of which the top ten take up approximately 4%. Sequencing used PBMCs. The receptors shown here come from a woman aged 18-35 years in good health and CMV-seronegative.

A remark on this clone: A junction end diverges from the germline sequence, so it may reflect a read error. V and J are TRBV7-7 and TRBJ1-1; 8 nucleotides agree with TRBD1. The CDR3 spans 15 residues. The V gene's germline CDR1 is SSHAT and CDR2 FNYEAQ (reference sequence). In DNA, the CDR3 is TGTGCTAGCAGCTTAGCTCAGGACAGGGCCACTGAAGATTTCTTT. This gives the protein CASSLAQDRATEDFF.

The V gene is TRBV30, the J gene TRBJ2-7; possible D gene TRBD1, 6 bases. Per germline, CDR1 GTSNPN and CDR2 SVGIG (reference sequence). The CDR3 has 11 residues. V was shortened by 8 bases and J by 5 bases, with 13 bases between the two germline ends. As DNA, the CDR3 is TGTGCCGGTACGACAGGTAACGAGCAGTACTTC. It codes for CAGTTGNEQYF. Drawing the rest from reference TRBV30 and TRBJ2-7, the complete variable domain is SQTIHQWPATLVQPVGSPLSLECTVEGTSNPNLYWYRQAAGRGLQLLFYSVGIGQISSEVPQNLSASRPQDRQFILSSKKLLLSDSGFYLCAGTTGNEQYFGPGTRLTVT.

This chain joins TRBV11-1 and TRBJ2-7; 7 nucleotides align to TRBD2. The CDR3 spans 17 residues. V shed 5 bases, J shed 1 base, and the junction held 14 bases outside the gene matches. Germline V gene lookup returns CDR1 SGHAT and CDR2 FQDESV (reference sequence). CDR3 coding DNA: TGTGCCAGCAGCCCCCCGGGTCTCCTAGCGGAATCCTACGAGCAGTACTTC. Residues: CASSPPGLLAESYEQYF. The full variable domain, in which reference TRBV11-1 and TRBJ2-7 provide the parts outside the CDR3, is EAEVAQSPRYKITEKSQAVAFWCDPISGHATLYWYRQILGQGPELLVQFQDESVVDDSQLPKDRFSAERLKGVDSTLKIQPAELGDSAMYLCASSPPGLLAESYEQYFGPGTRLTVT.